The sequence of this T cell receptor (beta chain) was determined in a study of OX40 agonist ivuxolimab in advanced cancers. The CDR3 extends over 14 amino acids. Germline CDR1 reads MNHNY; CDR2 reads SVGAGI (reference sequence). J lost 1 base, V lost 8 bases, and 5 bases had no gene match. Patients were excluded for autoimmune disease history or systemic immunosuppression. Turning to this clone: Antigen unknown.

Study outcomes and limitations: Clonal expansion was seen in CD4+ and CD8+ blood T cells by week 6 at 0.1 to 3.0 mg/kg.

The protocol was immunoSEQ multiplex PCR, while the TCRdb copy is restricted to in-frame clones and leaves out a portion. Counted here are about 80,000 clones, 90% occurring once; the ten biggest clones make up 0.69%. The V and J genes are TRBV6-6 and TRBJ2-3; 8 nucleotides agree with TRBD2. The sample in question was CD4+ or CD8+ T cells sorted from blood, obtained in a trial of the OX40 agonist ivuxolimab. This receptor was taken from an adult with an advanced solid tumor such as melanoma, head and neck, liver or kidney cancer. Written as DNA, the CDR3 is TGTGCCAGCTGGTGGCGGGAGGGCACAGATACGCAGTATTTT. Translation: CASWWREGTDTQYF.